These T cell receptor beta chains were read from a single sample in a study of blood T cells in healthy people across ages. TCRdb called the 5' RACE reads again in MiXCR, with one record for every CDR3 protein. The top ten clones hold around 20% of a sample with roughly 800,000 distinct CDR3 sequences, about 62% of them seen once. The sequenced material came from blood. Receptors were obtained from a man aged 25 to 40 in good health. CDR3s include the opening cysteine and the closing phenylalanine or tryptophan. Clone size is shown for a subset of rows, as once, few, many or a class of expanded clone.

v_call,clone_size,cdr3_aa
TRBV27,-,CASSSTQETQYF
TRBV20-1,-,CSARGYEGLVDPQYF
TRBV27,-,CASSPFRGRDSEAFF
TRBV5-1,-,CASSLLGGVNEQFF
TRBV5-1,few,CASSLATSGSEQYF
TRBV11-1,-,CASSPFGASGYNEQFF
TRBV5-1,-,CASTETSTDTQYF
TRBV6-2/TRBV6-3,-,CASRGPGRGHNEQFF
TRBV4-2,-,CASSPQGNNEQFF
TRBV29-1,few,CSAETSRNTEAFF
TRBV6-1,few,CASSRRPGKGTDTQYF
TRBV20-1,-,CSAMRLGTFSETQYF
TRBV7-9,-,CASTSMGQNYRETQYF
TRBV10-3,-,CAISGGLAGIRETQYF
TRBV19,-,CASSMGNRGNQPQHF
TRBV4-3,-,CASSPGTSGIPKETRYF
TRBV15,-,CATSGLDFGRAKNIQYF
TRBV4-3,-,CASSQDPRLDYNEQFF
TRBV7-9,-,CASSDRGRMASYGYTF
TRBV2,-,CASSEVGFSYEQYF
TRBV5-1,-,CASSLSPYFDYEQYF
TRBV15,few,CATRGAPEYNEQFF
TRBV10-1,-,CKAYEQYF
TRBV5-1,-,CASRGFRAKAYEQYF
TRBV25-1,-,CASSVLTDTQYF
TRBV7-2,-,CASSPRDRDRQPQHF
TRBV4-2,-,CASSPVGAYYGYTF
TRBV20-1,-,CSARGGTQGYEQYF
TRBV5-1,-,CASSPRDSWTSGYNEQFF
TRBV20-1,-,CSARSSPDAKSRGTQYF
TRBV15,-,CAASRDLQGTYYGYTF
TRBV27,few,CASSLSAGLAGDLVYEQYF
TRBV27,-,CASTSGAQETLYF
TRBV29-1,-,CSVWAITDEQFF
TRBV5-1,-,CASSPLNWGELFF
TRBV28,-,CASRPRGTPLTDTQYF
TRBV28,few,CASSKTGYRQETQYF
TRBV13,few,CASSKRRNEQFF